A selection of T cell receptor beta chains follows, all from one sample in a study of blood T cell repertoires in COVID-19. Here immunoSEQ multiplex PCR was the method, and the copy in TCRdb shows in-frame clones only, minus some. The sample yields roughly 110,000 clones, approximately 90% seen once. The sample taken for sequencing was peripheral blood. The receptors originated from a woman in her fifties or sixties with acute or convalescent COVID-19. Both conserved end residues are part of each CDR3. Not every row has a clone size; where given, it reads once, few, many or a size class.

CDR3 protein: CATPGQGHNEQFF
V gene: TRBV24-1
clone size: NA
CDR3 length: 13

CDR3 protein: CASSNRGLETQYF
V gene: TRBV19
clone size: once
CDR3 length: 13

CDR3 protein: CASSKTTNYGYTF
V gene: TRBV5-6
clone size: NA
CDR3 length: 13

CDR3 protein: CASIRERTLDANYGYTF
V gene: TRBV6-4
clone size: NA
CDR3 length: 17

CDR3 protein: CASSAQTTNTGELFF
V gene: TRBV5-1
clone size: NA
CDR3 length: 15

CDR3 protein: CASSQETGGGMATNEKLFF
V gene: TRBV4-2
clone size: NA
CDR3 length: 19

CDR3 protein: CASSSDRALYYGYTF
V gene: TRBV27
clone size: NA
CDR3 length: 15

CDR3 protein: CAWSEGVDQPQHF
V gene: TRBV30
clone size: NA
CDR3 length: 13

CDR3 protein: CASSQEGTGTEAFF
V gene: TRBV4-2
clone size: NA
CDR3 length: 14

CDR3 protein: CASSSTAGPTDTQYF
V gene: TRBV7-2
clone size: NA
CDR3 length: 15

CDR3 protein: CASSPLGGAQHF
V gene: TRBV28
clone size: NA
CDR3 length: 12

CDR3 protein: CASSAGQGAREQYF
V gene: TRBV19
clone size: NA
CDR3 length: 14

CDR3 protein: CASSLAYSGIFYEQYF
V gene: TRBV7-9
clone size: NA
CDR3 length: 16

CDR3 protein: CASSMPQPRGKDTEAFF
V gene: TRBV19
clone size: NA
CDR3 length: 17

CDR3 protein: CASSVGGLAGSSYNEQFF
V gene: TRBV9
clone size: NA
CDR3 length: 18

CDR3 protein: CASRALRDTVYEQYF
V gene: TRBV28
clone size: NA
CDR3 length: 15

CDR3 protein: CASSRLGAAGYTF
V gene: TRBV12-3/TRBV12-4
clone size: NA
CDR3 length: 13

CDR3 protein: CASSAREGNQPQHF
V gene: TRBV2
clone size: NA
CDR3 length: 14

CDR3 protein: CATTGGRYGYTF
V gene: TRBV2
clone size: few
CDR3 length: 12

CDR3 protein: CASQGRPEGGYTF
V gene: TRBV28
clone size: NA
CDR3 length: 13

CDR3 protein: CASIRDNGGTEAFF
V gene: TRBV6-5
clone size: NA
CDR3 length: 14

CDR3 protein: CASSQGDGANVLTF
V gene: TRBV11-1
clone size: NA
CDR3 length: 14

CDR3 protein: CASSSWREGAQETQYF
V gene: TRBV19
clone size: NA
CDR3 length: 16

CDR3 protein: CASSLAPGFNQPQHF
V gene: TRBV7-6
clone size: few
CDR3 length: 15

CDR3 protein: CASSPGGGSGYGYTF
V gene: TRBV18
clone size: NA
CDR3 length: 15

CDR3 protein: CASSQELGASEQYF
V gene: TRBV4-2
clone size: once
CDR3 length: 14

CDR3 protein: CASSSGTPDLPYEQYF
V gene: TRBV7-6
clone size: once
CDR3 length: 16

CDR3 protein: CASFSPNPSSRAAYNSPLHF
V gene: TRBV18
clone size: NA
CDR3 length: 20

CDR3 protein: CASSRDSGNTIYF
V gene: TRBV18
clone size: NA
CDR3 length: 13

CDR3 protein: CASSLGTSGTDTQYF
V gene: TRBV13
clone size: NA
CDR3 length: 15

CDR3 protein: CASSLRRLAGWETQYF
V gene: TRBV7-9
clone size: NA
CDR3 length: 16

CDR3 protein: CASSHWTSGNEQFF
V gene: TRBV4-1
clone size: few
CDR3 length: 14

CDR3 protein: CASSQTNGGQPQHF
V gene: TRBV3-1/TRBV3-2
clone size: NA
CDR3 length: 14

CDR3 protein: CASSYFYGTGRPTNEKLFF
V gene: TRBV6-2/TRBV6-3
clone size: few
CDR3 length: 19

CDR3 protein: CATSDFDRSSYNEQFF
V gene: TRBV24-1
clone size: few
CDR3 length: 16

CDR3 protein: CASTKSGGADTQYF
V gene: TRBV9
clone size: NA
CDR3 length: 14

CDR3 protein: CASSAGPGLVIGDTQYF
V gene: TRBV9
clone size: NA
CDR3 length: 17

CDR3 protein: CASSAGGAGSNQPQHF
V gene: TRBV9
clone size: once
CDR3 length: 16

CDR3 protein: CAGSRDRAVDEQFF
V gene: TRBV7-2
clone size: NA
CDR3 length: 14

CDR3 protein: CASSPGQNTEAFF
V gene: TRBV28
clone size: NA
CDR3 length: 13

CDR3 protein: CASSPGQGARTGELFF
V gene: TRBV19
clone size: NA
CDR3 length: 16

CDR3 protein: CASSFGQGNTEAFF
V gene: TRBV13
clone size: NA
CDR3 length: 14

CDR3 protein: CASSPSGQPYGYTF
V gene: TRBV3-1/TRBV3-2
clone size: NA
CDR3 length: 14

CDR3 protein: CASSLGGQETYEQYF
V gene: TRBV5-6
clone size: NA
CDR3 length: 15

CDR3 protein: CASFSGTGSLNTEAFF
V gene: TRBV18
clone size: NA
CDR3 length: 16

CDR3 protein: CASSDQREQYF
V gene: TRBV28
clone size: NA
CDR3 length: 11